These 26 T cell receptor beta chains came from one sample sequenced in a study of spatial heterogeneity in lung cancer (dated by TCRdb to the late 2010s). Library method: 5' RACE. These reads were obtained on a NextSeq 500. TCRdb handled the public reads itself, with Q25 trimming in fastp and clone calling in MiXCR, and kept productive beta chains. When rows share a CDR3 protein, they turn into one entry using the most common DNA and genes. The sample yields around 41,000 distinct CDR3 sequences; around 21% were counted once. The ten largest make up less than 9% of the sample. Explained via the paper, the time point label denotes: blood at routine non-recurrence follow-up after resection. The sample was PBMCs, taken at follow-up. The receptors were gathered from a female donor with early-stage non-small cell lung cancer.

V usage is TRBV20-1 and J usage is TRBJ1-5, with D unclear. The germline CDR1 and CDR2 sequences are DFQATT and SNEGSKA (reference sequence). V dropped 0 bases and J dropped 5 bases, with 5 bases sitting between them. This CDR3 has 12 amino acids. The CDR3 DNA is TGCAGTGCTAGAGAGGTGGATCAGCCCCAGCATTTT. Amino acids: CSAREVDQPQHF.

This clonotype was counted between two and nine times. The chain uses TRBV7-2 and TRBJ2-1; D unclear. Between the trimmed V and J ends, which lost 3 bases and 9 bases, there was a span of 12 bases. Per germline, CDR1 SGHTA and CDR2 FQGNSA. The CDR3 runs 13 residues. This chain's CDR3 is CASSFSPNSEQFF. The CDR3 DNA reads as TGTGCCAGCAGCTTTTCGCCCAATAGTGAGCAGTTCTTC.

This clonotype was picked up many times. The chain couples TRBV5-6 to TRBJ1-1; D not resolved. The germline V and J ends were trimmed by 2 bases and 3 bases, with 8 bases remaining between them. This CDR3 spans 13 amino acids. The germline gives CDR1 SGHDT, CDR2 YYEEEE. The CDR3 sequence is CASSLGSYTEAFF. In DNA form, the CDR3 reads TGTGCCAGCAGCTTAGGTTCGTACACTGAAGCTTTCTTT.

The genes are TRBV29-1 and TRBJ2-7, with unresolved D. Germline values: CDR1 SQVTM, CDR2 ANQGSEA. The CDR3 covers 13 residues. The V end lost 1 base, the J end lost 2 bases, and 9 bases lay between the germline ends. Written as DNA, the CDR3 is TGCAGCGTTGAAGGTGGAGAACCCTACGAGCAGTACGTC. Translated: CSVEGGEPYEQYV.

This clonotype was counted ten times or more. V is TRBV6-5 and J is TRBJ2-1; the match to TRBD2 covers 7 bases. With 2 bases clipped from V and 1 base from J, the junction kept 2 bases outside the gene matches. Germline CDR1 is MNHEY and CDR2 is SVGAGI. The CDR3 is 15 amino acids. Here the CDR3 reads CASSYGSGSYNEQFF. CDR3 nucleotide sequence: TGTGCCAGCAGTTACGGTAGCGGGTCCTACAATGAGCAGTTCTTC.

The gene calls are TRBV7-2 and TRBJ1-6; tentatively, D is TRBD1 (5 bases). The CDR3 is 15 amino acids. V lost 2 bases and J 5 bases, leaving 10 bases between the germline ends. Per the germline V gene, CDR1 is SGHTA and CDR2 is FQGNSA. The CDR3 nucleotides are TGTGCCAGCAGCTTAAGCCAGGGAGATAATTCACCCCTCCACTTT. Its translation is CASSLSQGDNSPLHF.

V usage is TRBV4-2 and J usage is TRBJ1-2; D is possibly TRBD1 (5 bases). CDR3 length equals 15 residues. V dropped 1 base and J dropped 2 bases, with 11 bases sitting between them. Germline V gene lookup returns CDR1 LGHNA and CDR2 YNFKEQ. The CDR3 DNA sequence: TGTGCCAGCAGCCAAGTTTTCAGGGTCAACTATGGCTACACCTTC. Protein: CASSQVFRVNYGYTF.

This clonotype was seen a handful of times. V gene TRBV6-1 combines with J gene TRBJ1-4, with a tentative D call TRBD1 (5 bases). V gave up 1 base and J gave up 10 bases, with 10 bases separating them. The CDR3 sequence is 13 residues long. Germline V gene lookup returns CDR1 MNHNS and CDR2 SASEGT. CDR3 amino acids: CASSEDRQGKLFF. For the CDR3, the DNA is TGTGCCAGCAGTGAAGACCGTCAGGGAAAACTGTTTTTT.

This clonotype was observed many times. The chain carries TRBV19 and TRBJ1-5; D is unclear. Trimming stripped 7 bases from V and 3 bases from J, with 10 bases between. This CDR3 is built from 13 residues. The germline gives CDR1 LNHDA, CDR2 SQIVND (reference sequence). Here the CDR3 reads CASTGKHNQPQHF. The CDR3 DNA reads TGTGCCAGTACCGGGAAGCACAATCAGCCCCAGCATTTT.

The chain carries TRBV6-1 and TRBJ1-1, with 7 bases fitting TRBD1. CDR1 and CDR2 from the germline V gene are MNHNS and SASEGT. The V and J ends lost 10 bases and 10 bases, in that order; junction bases with no gene match: 12. The CDR3 length is 12 residues. The CDR3 sequence: CANRDSGDRAFF. In DNA form, the CDR3 reads TGTGCCAACCGGGACAGCGGGGATCGAGCTTTCTTT.

This clonotype has a count of ten or more. The chain carries TRBV24-1 and TRBJ2-5, with TRBD1 as a possible D gene (6 bases). The V gene lost 4 bases and the J gene lost 2 bases, with 16 bases spanning the gap. The CDR3 length is 16 residues. CDR1 and CDR2 (germline): KGHDR, SFDVKD. The CDR3 sequence is CATSDPKTRGQETQYF. The CDR3 bases are TGTGCCACCAGTGACCCAAAGACCAGGGGACAAGAGACCCAGTACTTC.

This chain links TRBV6-1 with TRBJ2-3; D remains unclear. V was cut by 7 bases and J by 6 bases, with 11 bases left in between. The CDR3 has 12 amino acids. CDR1 is MNHNS, CDR2 SASEGT, per germline. The CDR3 DNA reads TGTGCCAGCACCTCGGATGGGGATACGCAGTATTTT. It specifies CASTSDGDTQYF.

This clonotype was counted many times. The J gene is TRBJ2-1, the V gene TRBV29-1, with D maybe TRBD1 (6 bases). V lost 4 bases and J 6 bases, leaving 16 bases between the germline ends. The CDR3 runs 14 residues. In germline, CDR1 is SQVTM, CDR2 ANQGSEA. The DNA of the CDR3 is TGCAGCGTTGGGGTCGGACAGTCCCCCAATGAGCAGTTCTTC. This sequence encodes CSVGVGQSPNEQFF.

This clonotype has at least ten counts. The chain has TRBV24-1 and TRBJ2-2; D remains unclear. The V gene's germline CDR1 is KGHDR and CDR2 SFDVKD. The CDR3 runs to 13 residues. V was pared by 0 bases and J by 4 bases, with 2 bases between. The CDR3 region is CATSDLTTGELFF. The CDR3 DNA is TGTGCCACCAGTGATTTGACCACCGGGGAGCTGTTTTTT.

This clonotype was recorded a few times. V is TRBV3-1 and J is TRBJ2-1, with 10 bases that match TRBD2. The germline gives CDR1 LGHDT, CDR2 YNNKEL (reference sequence). V lost 0 bases to trimming and J lost 15 bases; unmatched junction nucleotides: 11. CDR3 size: 15 residues. CDR3 nucleotides: TGTGCCAGCAGCCAAGATAGGGTAGCGGGGGGCCCGCGGTTCTTC. It specifies CASSQDRVAGGPRFF.

The chain couples TRBV7-2 to TRBJ2-1; weak D call: TRBD1 (5 bases). The CDR3 length is 15 residues. V was pared by 2 bases and J by 5 bases, with 13 bases between. Germline loops: CDR1 SGHTA, CDR2 FQGNSA. The CDR3 nucleotides are TGTGCCAGCAGCTTACAAAGGGGCGCAAACAATGAGCAGTTCTTC. Protein: CASSLQRGANNEQFF. The full variable domain, its missing parts supplied by reference TRBV7-2 and TRBJ2-1, is GAGVSQSPSNKVTEKGKDVELRCDPISGHTALYWYRQSLGQGLEFLIYFQGNSAPDKSGLPSDRFSAERTGGSVSTLTIQRTQQEDSAVYLCASSLQRGANNEQFFGPGTRLTVL.

The chain uses TRBV5-1 and TRBJ2-3; tentatively, D is TRBD1 or TRBD2 (6 bases each). The CDR3 is 14 amino acids. The germline V gene has CDR1 SGHRS and CDR2 YFSETQ. The V and J ends lost 3 bases and 3 bases respectively, with 11 bases between them. CDR3 bases: TGCGCCAGCAGCTGGACTACAGGGACAGATACGCAGTATTTT. Its protein product is CASSWTTGTDTQYF.

The chain is built from TRBV6-5 and TRBJ1-1; D not resolved. CDR3 length: 14 amino acids. Germline V CDR1 and CDR2: MNHEY, SVGAGI. The germline V and J ends were trimmed by 4 bases and 0 bases, with 9 bases remaining between them. CDR3 residues: CASSSADLNTEAFF. DNA of the CDR3: TGTGCCAGCAGTTCCGCTGACCTGAACACTGAAGCTTTCTTT.

This clonotype was counted a few times. The chain employs TRBV7-9 and TRBJ2-2, with D possibly being TRBD2 (5 bases). The CDR3 runs to 15 residues. Trimming removed 5 bases at V and 2 bases at J, with 12 bases between. Germline V CDR1 and CDR2: SEHNR, FQNEAQ (reference sequence). CDR3 region: CASSARTGNTGELFF. The CDR3 DNA reads TGTGCCAGCAGCGCCAGGACGGGAAACACCGGGGAGCTGTTTTTT.

This clonotype has more than one count but fewer than ten. V is TRBV29-1 and J is TRBJ2-1, with 8 bases identical to TRBD2. This CDR3 comprises 12 residues. The junction had 5 bases not matched to a gene; V was cut back by 5 bases and J by 8 bases. Per the germline V gene, CDR1 is SQVTM and CDR2 is ANQGSEA. Here the CDR3 DNA reads TGCAGCGTTTCGCGGACTAGCCATGAGCAGTTCTTC. It encodes CSVSRTSHEQFF.

The sample holds many counts of this clonotype. The gene calls are TRBV19 and TRBJ2-1, with 9 bases fitting TRBD2. After removal of 0 bases from V and 4 bases from J, the junction contained 7 bases not matched to a gene. CDR1 LNHDA and CDR2 SQIVND come from the germline V gene (reference sequence). The CDR3 is 17 amino acids. CDR3 in amino acids: CASSIDVASGAYNEQFF. The DNA of the CDR3 is TGTGCCAGTAGTATAGATGTCGCTAGCGGGGCATACAATGAGCAGTTCTTC.

This clonotype was observed a few times. The J gene is TRBJ2-1, the V gene TRBV20-1; perhaps TRBD1 as D (5 bases). Trimming removed 3 bases at V and 7 bases at J, with 13 bases between. The germline V gene encodes CDR1 DFQATT and CDR2 SNEGSKA (reference sequence). The CDR3 sequence is 13 residues long. The CDR3 region is CSASDQGHNEQFF. Here the CDR3 DNA reads TGCAGTGCTAGTGATCAGGGTCATAATGAGCAGTTCTTC.

This clonotype was detected ten times or more. The chain links TRBV24-1 to TRBJ2-1; D unresolved. The CDR3 runs to 11 residues. The ends were cut back, 9 bases at V and 4 bases at J, with 6 bases in the middle. The germline gives CDR1 KGHDR, CDR2 SFDVKD. The CDR3 DNA reads as TGTGCCACCGCCCAGTACAATGAGCAGTTCTTC. Amino acids: CATAQYNEQFF.

In this sample, this clonotype turned up once. The CDR3 loop is CASSLLGIGEKLFF. CDR3 coding DNA: TGTGCCAGCAGCCTCCTCGGGATTGGAGAAAAACTGTTTTTT. The chain recombines TRBV12-3 or TRBV12-4 with TRBJ1-4, with unresolved D. The CDR3 extends over 14 amino acids. V lost 6 bases and J 8 bases, leaving 16 bases between the germline ends.

The chain links TRBV6-2 or TRBV6-3 to TRBJ2-2; 7 bases align to TRBD2. CDR1 is MNHEY, CDR2 SVGEGT, per germline. The CDR3 loop spans 16 amino acids. J lost 3 bases, V lost 5 bases, and 9 bases had no gene match. The CDR3 region is CASSTRSGKDTGELFF. In DNA, the CDR3 is TGTGCCAGCAGTACCCGAAGCGGGAAAGACACCGGGGAGCTGTTTTTT.

V gene TRBV12-3 or TRBV12-4 combines with J gene TRBJ2-5; D might be TRBD2 (5 bases). The length of the CDR3 is 13 residues. The V and J ends lost 7 bases and 7 bases respectively, with 16 bases between them. As DNA, the CDR3 is TGTGCCAGCACTCAGTCGGTCGGGGTGACCCAGTACTTC. Amino acids: CASTQSVGVTQYF.